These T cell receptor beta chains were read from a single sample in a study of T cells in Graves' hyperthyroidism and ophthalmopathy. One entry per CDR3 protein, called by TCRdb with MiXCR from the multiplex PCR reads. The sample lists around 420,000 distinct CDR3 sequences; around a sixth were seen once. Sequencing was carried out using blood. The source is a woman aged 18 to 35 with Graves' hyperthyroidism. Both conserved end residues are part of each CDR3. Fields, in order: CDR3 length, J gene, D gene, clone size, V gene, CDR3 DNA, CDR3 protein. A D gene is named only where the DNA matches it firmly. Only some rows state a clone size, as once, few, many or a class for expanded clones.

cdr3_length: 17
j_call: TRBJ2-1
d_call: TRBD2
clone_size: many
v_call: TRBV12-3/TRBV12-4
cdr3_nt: TGTGCCAGTTCCGGGACTAGCGGGCTGTTCTCCTACAATGAGCAGTTCTTC
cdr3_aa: CASSGTSGLFSYNEQFF

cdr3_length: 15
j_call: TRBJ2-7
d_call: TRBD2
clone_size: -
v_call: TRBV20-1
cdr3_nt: TGCAGTGCTAGCGATCTAGCGGGGAGCTCCTACGAGCAGTACTTC
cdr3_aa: CSASDLAGSSYEQYF

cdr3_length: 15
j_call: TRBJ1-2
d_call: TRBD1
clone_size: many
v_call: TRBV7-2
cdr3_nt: TGTGCCAGCAGCTTAGATGTTGGACAGGGGAGAGGCTACACCTTC
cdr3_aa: CASSLDVGQGRGYTF

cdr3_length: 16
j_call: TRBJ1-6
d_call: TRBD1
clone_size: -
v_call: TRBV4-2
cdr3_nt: TGTGCCAGCAGCCTTTTCGACAGGGGATTGAATTCACCCCTCCACTTT
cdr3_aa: CASSLFDRGLNSPLHF

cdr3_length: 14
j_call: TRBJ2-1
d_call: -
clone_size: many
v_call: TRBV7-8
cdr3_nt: TGTGCCAGCAGCCCCCGGGACTCCAGCAATGAGCAGTTCTTC
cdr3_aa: CASSPRDSSNEQFF

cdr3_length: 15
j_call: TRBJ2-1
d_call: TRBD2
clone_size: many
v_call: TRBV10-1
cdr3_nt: TGCGCCAGCAGTGAAGGGACTAGCGGGAGCAATGAGCAGTTCTTC
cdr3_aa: CASSEGTSGSNEQFF

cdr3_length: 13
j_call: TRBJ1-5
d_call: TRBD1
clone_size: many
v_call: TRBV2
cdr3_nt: TGTGCCAGGGGGACAGATAGCAATCAGCCCCAGCATTTT
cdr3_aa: CARGTDSNQPQHF

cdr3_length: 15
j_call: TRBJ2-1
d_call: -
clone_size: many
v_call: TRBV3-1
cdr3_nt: TGTGCCAGCAGCCAAGAATTACGGCAAGGGCATGAGCAGTTCTTC
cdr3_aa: CASSQELRQGHEQFF

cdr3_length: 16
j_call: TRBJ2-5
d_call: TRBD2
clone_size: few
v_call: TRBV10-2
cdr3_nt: TGCGCCAGCAGTGAGTCCCTAGCGGGAGAGGGGGAGACCCAGTACTTC
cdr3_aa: CASSESLAGEGETQYF

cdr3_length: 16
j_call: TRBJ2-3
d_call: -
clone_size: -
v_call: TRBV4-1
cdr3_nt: TGCGCCAGCAGCCAAGTCGGTGGGACTAGCACAGATACGCAGTATTTT
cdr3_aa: CASSQVGGTSTDTQYF

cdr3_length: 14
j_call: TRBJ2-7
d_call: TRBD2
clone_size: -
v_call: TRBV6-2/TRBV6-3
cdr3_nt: TGTGCCAGCAGCCTAGCGGGACGCTACTACGAGCAGTACTTC
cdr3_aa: CASSLAGRYYEQYF

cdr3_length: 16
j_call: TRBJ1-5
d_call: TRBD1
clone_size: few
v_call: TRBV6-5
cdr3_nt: TGTGCCAGCACTTGGGACAGGGGGCTTCGGAATCAGCCCCAGCATTTT
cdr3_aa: CASTWDRGLRNQPQHF

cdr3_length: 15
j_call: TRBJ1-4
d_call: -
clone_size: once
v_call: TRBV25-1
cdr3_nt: TGTGCCAGCAGTGAATCCATGGGGAGGATTGAAAAACTGTTTTTT
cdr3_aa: CASSESMGRIEKLFF

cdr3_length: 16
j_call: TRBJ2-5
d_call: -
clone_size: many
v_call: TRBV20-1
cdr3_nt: TGCAGTGCTAGATCTGCAACGGGCCAGTTCTATGGGACCCAGTACTTC
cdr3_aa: CSARSATGQFYGTQYF

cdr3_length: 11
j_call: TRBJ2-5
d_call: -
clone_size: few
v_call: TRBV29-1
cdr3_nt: TGCAGCTGGGTGCGTAGAGAGACCCAGTACTTC
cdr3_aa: CSWVRRETQYF

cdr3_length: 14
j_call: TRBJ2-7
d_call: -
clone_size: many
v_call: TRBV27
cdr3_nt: TGTGCCAGCAGTTTATCTGACCGGTCCTACGAGCAGTACTTC
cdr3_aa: CASSLSDRSYEQYF

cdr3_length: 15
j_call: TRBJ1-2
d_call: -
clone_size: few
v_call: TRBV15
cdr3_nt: TGTGCCACCAGCACATGGGACATCGGGAACTATGGCTACACCTTC
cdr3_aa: CATSTWDIGNYGYTF

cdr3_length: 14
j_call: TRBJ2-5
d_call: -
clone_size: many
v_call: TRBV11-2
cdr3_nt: TGTGCCAGCAGCTTTATCGGGGACCAAGAGACCCAGTACTTC
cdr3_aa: CASSFIGDQETQYF

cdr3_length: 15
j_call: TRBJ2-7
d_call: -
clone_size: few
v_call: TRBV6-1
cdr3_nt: TGTGCCAGCAGTTTCCTCAGGGGCGGGGGCTACGAGCAGTACTTC
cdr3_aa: CASSFLRGGGYEQYF

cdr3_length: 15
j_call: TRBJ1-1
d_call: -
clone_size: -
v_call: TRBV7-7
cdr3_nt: TGTGCCAGCAGCCTTACGGATGGATTGAACACTGAAGCTTTCTTT
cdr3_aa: CASSLTDGLNTEAFF

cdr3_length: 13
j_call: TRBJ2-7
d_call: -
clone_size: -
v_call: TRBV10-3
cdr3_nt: TGTGCCATCAGCGACAGCCAAGGCCACGAGCAGTACTTC
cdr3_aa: CAISDSQGHEQYF

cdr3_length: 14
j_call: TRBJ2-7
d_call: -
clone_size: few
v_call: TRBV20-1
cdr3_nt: TGCAGTGCTCTGCCGGGACATAGCTCCTACGAGCAGTACTTC
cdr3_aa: CSALPGHSSYEQYF

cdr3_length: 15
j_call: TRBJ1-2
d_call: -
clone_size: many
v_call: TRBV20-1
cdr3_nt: TGCAGTGCTAGAGATCTTGGGAGTGACTATGGCGGCTACACCTTC
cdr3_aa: CSARDLGSDYGGYTF

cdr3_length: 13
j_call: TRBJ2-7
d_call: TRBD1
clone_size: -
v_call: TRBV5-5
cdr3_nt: TGTGCCAGCAGCTATGACAGGGTGGTCGAGCAGTACTTC
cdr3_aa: CASSYDRVVEQYF